This TCR beta chain originates from a study of blood T cell repertoires in COVID-19. Study as a whole: Material from acute and convalescent COVID-19 was sourced from the United States, Italy and Spain. T cells, B-cell-depleted T cells, or PBMCs provided the cDNA or gDNA that served as material.

Original processing methods: Nucleated cell number was recorded as an estimate derived from reference gene primer amplification. Profiled with immunoSEQ multiplex PCR; TCRdb holds only in-frame clones, not every one. V and J calls and clone size are given by that table; D and trimming were obtained from the DNA. The repertoire holds approximately 59,000 clones, with around 80% as singletons. Germline V gene data show CDR1 as LNHNV and CDR2 as YYDKDF (reference sequence). The CDR3 has 14 residues. The V segment lost 6 bases and the J segment 4 bases; nucleotides outside the gene matches: 3. What was sequenced was peripheral blood. This clonotype was sampled from an elderly man with acute or convalescent COVID-19. The chain uses TRBV15 and TRBJ2-6; TRBD1 matches 7 bases. The CDR3 region has the DNA TGTGCCACCAGGGACAGGTACGGGGCCAACGTCCTGACTTTC. Its protein is CATRDRYGANVLTF.